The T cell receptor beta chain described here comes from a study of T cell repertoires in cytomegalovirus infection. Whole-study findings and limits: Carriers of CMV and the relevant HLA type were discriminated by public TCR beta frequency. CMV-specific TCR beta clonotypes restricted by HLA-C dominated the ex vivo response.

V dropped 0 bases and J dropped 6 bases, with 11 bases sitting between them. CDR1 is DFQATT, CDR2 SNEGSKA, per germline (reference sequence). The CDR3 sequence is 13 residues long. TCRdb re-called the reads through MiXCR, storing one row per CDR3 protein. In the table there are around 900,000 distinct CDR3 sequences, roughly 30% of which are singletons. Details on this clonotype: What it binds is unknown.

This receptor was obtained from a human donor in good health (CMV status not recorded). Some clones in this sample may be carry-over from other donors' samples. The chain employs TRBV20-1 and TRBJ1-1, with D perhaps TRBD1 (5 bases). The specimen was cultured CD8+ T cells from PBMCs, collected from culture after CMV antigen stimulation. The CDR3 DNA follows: TGCAGTGCTAGAGATCGTAGGGGCCCTGAAGCTTTCTTT. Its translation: CSARDRRGPEAFF.